One TCR beta chain is described in this entry. These data belong to a study of cytomegalovirus exposure and HLA in healthy donors. With 60 Vbeta and 13 Jbeta primers, the PCR was carried out. The method was immunoSEQ multiplex PCR; TCRdb's version includes in-frame clones alone and lacks a portion of them. The sample has roughly 80,000 clones. Trimming took 2 bases from V and 6 from J, leaving 12 bases between them. Per the germline V gene, CDR1 is SNHLY and CDR2 is FYNNEI. The CDR3 has 14 amino acids. The sequence was obtained from a woman aged 30 to 39 in good health and CMV-seronegative. The sequencing sample was made of PBMCs. The chain is built from TRBV2 and TRBJ2-3; D possibly corresponds to TRBD2 (7 bases). The DNA for the CDR3 is TGTGCCAGCAGTGAACTCAGGGGAGGGGATACGCAGTATTTT. The encoded protein is CASSELRGGDTQYF.